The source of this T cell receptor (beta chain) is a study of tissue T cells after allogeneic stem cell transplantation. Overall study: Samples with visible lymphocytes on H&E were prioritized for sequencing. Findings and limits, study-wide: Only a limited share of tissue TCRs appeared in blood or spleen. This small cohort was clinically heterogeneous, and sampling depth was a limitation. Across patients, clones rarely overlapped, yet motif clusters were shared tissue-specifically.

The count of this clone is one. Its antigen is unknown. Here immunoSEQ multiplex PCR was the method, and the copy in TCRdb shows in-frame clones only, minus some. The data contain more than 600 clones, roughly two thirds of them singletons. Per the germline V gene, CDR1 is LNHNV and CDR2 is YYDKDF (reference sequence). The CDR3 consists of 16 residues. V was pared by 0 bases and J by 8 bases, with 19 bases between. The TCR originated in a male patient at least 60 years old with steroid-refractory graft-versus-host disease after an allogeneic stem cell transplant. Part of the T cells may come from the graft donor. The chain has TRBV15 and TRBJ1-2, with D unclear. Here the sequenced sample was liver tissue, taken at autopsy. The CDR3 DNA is TGTGCCACCAGCAGAGATCATCGGGTGGGGTTGCAAGGCTACACCTTC. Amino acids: CATSRDHRVGLQGYTF.